The 31 T cell receptor beta chains below come from one sample, sequenced in a study of shared clonotypes between healthy human individuals. The repertoire was sequenced with immunoSEQ multiplex PCR; TCRdb's copy has only in-frame clones and lacks some. The table shows 2 million to 2.5 million clones, with 93% occurring only once. Sequenced sample: naive CD4+ T cells from PBMCs. Documented subset: CD45RA+ positively selected. Receptors were obtained from a man between 18 and 29 years old in good health. Some clones in this sample may be carry-over from other donors' samples.

This sequence joins TRBV11-2 and TRBJ2-2; D is unresolved. The V and J ends lost 0 bases and 7 bases respectively, with 6 bases between them. CDR1 SGHAT and CDR2 FQNNGV come from the germline V gene. This CDR3 has 13 amino acids. The CDR3 nucleotides read TGTGCCAGCAGCTTAGATCAGTACGGGGAGCTGTTTTTT. It translates to CASSLDQYGELFF.

The rearrangement links TRBV5-4 to TRBJ2-1, with 13 bases identical to TRBD2. This CDR3 region has 19 residues. Trimming cost V 4 bases and J 4 bases; bases outside gene matches: 14. Germline CDR1 SGHNT, CDR2 YYREEE (reference sequence). This chain's CDR3 is CASSTPIGGTSGAYNEQFF. In DNA, the CDR3 is TGTGCCAGCAGCACTCCCATTGGGGGGACTAGCGGGGCGTACAATGAGCAGTTCTTC. The whole variable domain, remainder taken from reference TRBV5-4 and TRBJ2-1, is ETGVTQSPTHLIKTRGQQVTLRCSSQSGHNTVSWYQQALGQGPQFIFQYYREEENGRGNFPPRFSGLQFPNYSSELNVNALELDDSALYLCASSTPIGGTSGAYNEQFFGPGTRLTVL.

CDR3 bases: TGTGCCACCAGCAGAGATACAGGGGCCCCTCTTCGCGCCGGGGAGCTGTTTTTT. Amino acids: CATSRDTGAPLRAGELFF. This rearrangement joins TRBV15 to TRBJ2-2; 7 bases are shared with TRBD1. The CDR3 extends over 18 amino acids. V shed 0 bases and J 6 bases; nucleotides not matched to a gene: 13. CDR1 and CDR2 (germline): LNHNV, YYDKDF (reference sequence).

This rearrangement joins TRBV11-2 to TRBJ2-7, with D unclear. Germline assignment: CDR1 SGHAT and CDR2 FQNNGV. The CDR3 totals 12 residues. V was pared by 5 bases and J by 3 bases, with 8 bases between. CDR3 sequence: CASSHTDYEQYF. In DNA form, the CDR3 reads TGTGCCAGCAGCCATACGGACTACGAGCAGTACTTC.

This clone was seen just once. The rearrangement links TRBV7-2 to TRBJ2-7, with TRBD2 matching 10 bases. Germline assignment: CDR1 SGHTA and CDR2 FQGNSA. The CDR3 is 19 amino acids. Trimming removed 4 bases from V and 1 base from J; junction bases left unmatched: 16. CDR3 sequence: CASSSTSGIRFTGSYEQYF. The CDR3 coding sequence is TGTGCCAGCAGCTCAACTAGCGGGATACGTTTTACGGGGTCCTACGAGCAGTACTTC.

The rearrangement joins TRBV28 to TRBJ2-1, with 11 bases lining up with TRBD2. J was trimmed by 6 bases and V by 3 bases; bases with no gene match: 13. Per germline, CDR1 MDHEN and CDR2 SYDVKM. The CDR3 is 18 residues long. As DNA, the CDR3 is TGTGCCAGCAGTTTCGTCGGCCGAACTAGCGGGAGTTCCAATGAGCAGTTCTTC. It is translated as CASSFVGRTSGSSNEQFF.

The chain couples TRBV10-3 to TRBJ2-3; TRBD2 aligns across 8 bases. CDR3 size: 13 residues. J was trimmed by 5 bases and V by 6 bases; bases with no gene match: 4. Per germline, CDR1 ENHRY and CDR2 SYGVKD. CDR3 nucleotides: TGTGCCATCAGAGGACTAGCCGGAGATACGCAGTATTTT. It translates to CAIRGLAGDTQYF.

This clone has a single count. J is TRBJ2-7 and V is TRBV6-5; TRBD2 agrees at 11 bases. The CDR3 has 15 amino acids. In germline, CDR1 is MNHEY, CDR2 SVGAGI. V dropped 6 bases and J dropped 3; count of bases not matched to a gene: 7. This CDR3 is CASSRGLAENYEQYF. The CDR3 DNA reads as TGTGCCAGCAGCCGGGGACTAGCGGAGAACTACGAGCAGTACTTC.

This chain joins TRBV27 and TRBJ2-7; D gene unclear. V lost 4 bases, J lost 2 bases, and 15 bases lay in between. CDR3 length: 15 amino acids. Germline lookup yields CDR1 MNHEY and CDR2 SMNVEV (reference sequence). In DNA, the CDR3 is TGTGCCAGCAGTTCCCCCTCCAGGAGTCCCTACGAGCAGTACTTC. This encodes CASSSPSRSPYEQYF.

The chain links TRBV6-1 to TRBJ2-1; D is unresolved. CDR1 is MNHNS, CDR2 SASEGT, per germline. CDR3 length: 15 residues. V gave up 2 bases and J gave up 0 bases, with 8 bases separating them. The CDR3 coding sequence is TGTGCCAGCAGTGAACTGTGGAGCTCCTACAATGAGCAGTTCTTC. It specifies CASSELWSSYNEQFF.

V usage is TRBV14 and J usage is TRBJ2-1; TRBD2 matches at 11 bases. Trimming took 4 bases from V and 7 from J; bases not matched to a gene: 9. The germline gives CDR1 SGHDN, CDR2 FVKESK. This CDR3 has 16 amino acids. This chain's CDR3 is CASSPPRLAGLNEQFF. In nucleotides, the CDR3 is TGTGCCAGCAGCCCCCCTCGACTAGCGGGATTGAATGAGCAGTTCTTC.

The genes are TRBV25-1 and TRBJ2-3; 8 positions agree with TRBD1. The CDR3 extends over 13 amino acids. V was pared by 7 bases and J by 1 base, with 1 base of the junction left unmatched. Germline-derived CDR1 and CDR2 are MGHDK and SYGVNS. This CDR3 reads CASTGQGTDTQYF. CDR3 bases: TGTGCCAGCACGGGACAGGGCACAGATACGCAGTATTTT.

The table lists this clone with a few counts. The CDR3 region is CASSLTGQGGDEQYF. CDR3 DNA: TGTGCCAGCAGTTTAACGGGACAGGGGGGCGACGAGCAGTACTTC. The chain recombines TRBV28 with TRBJ2-7; 11 bases agree with TRBD1. J lost 5 bases, V lost 2 bases, and 5 bases had no gene match. Germline V gene lookup returns CDR1 MDHEN and CDR2 SYDVKM. The length of the CDR3 is 15 residues.

The V and J genes are TRBV9 and TRBJ2-1; TRBD2 agrees at 14 bases. V was pared by 4 bases and J by 2 bases, with 11 bases of the junction left unmatched. The CDR3 runs 19 residues. The germline gives CDR1 SGDLS, CDR2 YYNGEE. DNA of the CDR3: TGTGCCAGCAGCATCTACGGGACTAGCGGGAGCCCAGCCTACAATGAGCAGTTCTTC. Residues: CASSIYGTSGSPAYNEQFF.

This chain links TRBV2 with TRBJ1-1; D gene unclear. The length of the CDR3 is 12 residues. Germline assignment: CDR1 SNHLY and CDR2 FYNNEI. Trimming pared 2 bases from V and 10 bases from J, leaving 11 bases between. The chain's CDR3 is CASSERSPLAFF. The DNA for the CDR3 is TGTGCCAGCAGTGAACGGTCACCGCTAGCTTTCTTT.

CDR3 DNA sequence: TGTGCCAGCAGCCCCAGCGGGGGTGGCTACACCTTC. As protein: CASSPSGGGYTF. J is TRBJ1-2 and V is TRBV5-5; perhaps TRBD1 as D (5 bases). The CDR3 totals 12 residues. Germline lookup yields CDR1 SGHKS and CDR2 YYEKEE (reference sequence). The V end was cut by 4 bases, the J end by 7 bases, with 11 bases between.

On this clone itself: This sample also contains other DNA sequences that code for the same CDR3. This chain connects TRBV7-9 to TRBJ2-5; TRBD1 is a possible D gene (6 bases). With 5 bases removed from V and 5 bases from J, the gap between germline ends came to 12 bases. This CDR3 is built from 13 residues. Germline V gives CDR1 SEHNR, CDR2 FQNEAQ (reference sequence). CDR3: CASSPQGPETQYF. Here the CDR3 DNA reads TGTGCCAGCAGCCCGCAGGGGCCGGAGACCCAGTACTTC.

The chain links TRBV11-3 to TRBJ2-5; D is unclear. The V gene lost 5 bases and the J gene lost 5 bases, with 9 bases spanning the gap. The CDR3 totals 12 residues. Per germline, CDR1 SGHNT and CDR2 YENEEA. CDR3 nucleotide sequence: TGTGCCAGCAGCCACCTTGGGGAGACCCAGTACTTC. Translating it yields CASSHLGETQYF.

The rearrangement links TRBV28 to TRBJ2-1, with D hard to call. Trimming pared 8 bases from V and 7 bases from J, leaving 18 bases between. This CDR3 comprises 14 residues. The germline V gene encodes CDR1 MDHEN and CDR2 SYDVKM. The CDR3 DNA reads as TGTGCCAGCTTGACAACGACTGTCCCAAATGAGCAGTTCTTC. This encodes CASLTTTVPNEQFF.

V usage is TRBV6-4 and J usage is TRBJ2-7; 15 bases agree with TRBD2. This CDR3 spans 20 amino acids. The ends lost 0 bases at V and 4 bases at J; junction bases unmatched: 13. The germline CDR1 and CDR2 sequences are MRHNA and SNTAGT. DNA of the CDR3: TGTGCCAGCAGTGACTCCTGGACTAGCGGGAGGGGGACGGAGACGTACGAGCAGTACTTC. Translated: CASSDSWTSGRGTETYEQYF.

The CDR3 reads CASSPGELGGYEQYF. As DNA, the CDR3 is TGTGCCAGCAGTCCAGGGGAACTGGGGGGCTACGAGCAGTACTTC. The V gene is TRBV28, the J gene TRBJ2-7; D may correspond to TRBD1 or TRBD2 (6 bases each). This CDR3 contains 15 residues. CDR1 and CDR2 (germline): MDHEN, SYDVKM. Trimming took off 5 bases at V and 3 bases at J, with 17 bases between the two ends.

The V and J genes are TRBV19 and TRBJ2-1; D may match TRBD1 or TRBD2 (5 bases each). The V gene lost 7 bases and the J gene lost 4 bases, with 11 bases spanning the gap. Germline CDR1 and CDR2: LNHDA and SQIVND (reference sequence). The CDR3 is made up of 13 amino acids. The CDR3 region has the DNA TGTGCCAGTACCCTCGGGGCTTACAATGAGCAGTTCTTC. Amino acids: CASTLGAYNEQFF. Full variable domain (outside the CDR3, taken from reference TRBV19 and TRBJ2-1): DGGITQSPKYLFRKEGQNVTLSCEQNLNHDAMYWYRQDPGQGLRLIYYSQIVNDFQKGDIAEGYSVSREKKESFPLTVTSAQKNPTAFYLCASTLGAYNEQFFGPGTRLTVL.

The chain has TRBV29-1 and TRBJ1-1; TRBD1 might be the D (5 bases). Germline V gene sequence: CDR1 SQVTM, CDR2 ANQGSEA. The CDR3 extends over 12 amino acids. Trimming stripped 5 bases from V and 1 base from J, with 8 bases between. The CDR3, as DNA: TGCAGCGTTCGGGGCTCGAACACTGAAGCTTTCTTT. Protein sequence: CSVRGSNTEAFF.

The V and J genes are TRBV21-1 and TRBJ2-4; the D call TRBD2 from the table was never checked on the DNA. TRBV21-1 has pseudogene status. The CDR3 loop spans 15 amino acids. The CDR3 loop reads CAILGLAGAKNIQYF. In DNA form, the CDR3 reads TGTGCCATCCTAGGACTAGCGGGAGCCAAAAACATTCAGTACTTC.

This chain joins TRBV28 and TRBJ2-7, with TRBD2 identical over 8 bases. The germline V gene encodes CDR1 MDHEN and CDR2 SYDVKM. The CDR3 is 14 amino acids. V was pared by 3 bases and J by 6 bases, with 7 bases of the junction left unmatched. This CDR3 is CASSFLSGSREQYF. The CDR3 DNA is TGTGCCAGCAGTTTCCTCAGCGGGAGTCGCGAGCAGTACTTC.

V and J are TRBV15 and TRBJ2-7, with D perhaps being TRBD1 or TRBD2 (5 bases each). Looked up from germline, CDR1 is LNHNV and CDR2 is YYDKDF (reference sequence). The length of the CDR3 is 16 residues. Trimming took off 1 base at V and 3 bases at J, with 16 bases between the two ends. The CDR3 region is CATSRGWETAIYEQYF. CDR3 DNA sequence: TGTGCCACCAGCAGAGGTTGGGAGACAGCCATCTACGAGCAGTACTTC.

Concerning this clone: Other DNA sequences in this specimen translate into the identical CDR3. This chain links TRBV4-1 with TRBJ2-7; TRBD1 matches 8 bases. Germline V gene data show CDR1 as MGHRA and CDR2 as YSYEKL. The junction had 3 bases not matched to a gene; V was cut back by 2 bases and J by 0 bases. The CDR3 extends over 15 amino acids. CDR3 protein: CASSQPGQASYEQYF. Written as DNA, the CDR3 is TGCGCCAGCAGCCAACCGGGACAGGCCTCCTACGAGCAGTACTTC.

The chain recombines TRBV5-1 with TRBJ2-7; 9 bases match TRBD1. The germline V gene has CDR1 SGHRS and CDR2 YFSETQ. Germline trimming cut 5 bases from V and 3 bases from J; bases unmatched to any gene: 6. This CDR3 region has 14 residues. CDR3 protein: CASRSPGQGYEQYF. CDR3 DNA: TGCGCCAGCAGGTCCCCGGGACAGGGCTACGAGCAGTACTTC.

The chain couples TRBV28 to TRBJ2-1, with 9 bases fitting TRBD2. The V gene end was trimmed by 10 bases and the J gene end by 7 bases; junction bases not matched to a gene: 11. Germline V gene sequence: CDR1 MDHEN, CDR2 SYDVKM. The CDR3 totals 14 residues. CDR3 in amino acids: CATTGAGGPNEQFF. The CDR3 nucleotides read TGTGCCACTACAGGGGCGGGAGGGCCAAATGAGCAGTTCTTC.

The V call is TRBV9, the J call TRBJ2-5; 7 bases are shared with TRBD1. V gave up 4 bases and J gave up 3 bases; unmatched junction bases: 6. The CDR3 is 14 residues long. CDR1 and CDR2 from the germline V gene are SGDLS and YYNGEE. This chain's CDR3 is CASSFTGTEETQYF. In DNA form, the CDR3 reads TGTGCCAGCAGCTTCACCGGGACAGAAGAGACCCAGTACTTC.

The genes are TRBV28 and TRBJ2-7, with a possible D match to TRBD2 (6 bases). Deletions cut 9 bases from V and 2 bases from J, with 14 bases between. Germline V gene lookup returns CDR1 MDHEN and CDR2 SYDVKM. The CDR3 contains 13 residues. For the CDR3, the DNA is TGTGCCAGTCTATCTAGCGTTCCCTACGAGCAGTACTTC. Translated: CASLSSVPYEQYF.